In its sample, the clone carrying this TCR beta chain was seen once. Its antigen remains unknown. Genomic DNA templated the TCR beta VDJ and CDR3 profiling. TCRdb passed the reads through MiXCR, listing each CDR3 protein once. The sample lists roughly 190,000 distinct CDR3 sequences; 48% were seen once. This entry comes from a study of CD8+CD57+ T cells in acquired aplastic anemia. Study summary: The mean DNA yield obtained from sorted CD4+ and CD8+ cells came to roughly 3.4 ug. General study points: Some 29 shared CD8+ CDR3s appeared highly expressed within patients' immunodominant clones.

By flow cytometry, patients selected for sequencing had shown an expansion of CD8+CD57+ cells. Among the patients, all had severe acquired aplastic anemia. After removal of 6 bases from V and 1 base from J, the junction contained 7 bases not matched to a gene. The CDR3 loop spans 17 amino acids. From germline, CDR1 is KGHDR and CDR2 SFDVKD. The receptor was isolated from a human donor with aplastic anemia. The sequenced material came from sorted CD4+, CD8+, or CD8+CD57+ T cells (not recorded which) from PBMCs. V usage is TRBV24-1 and J usage is TRBJ2-1; TRBD2 aligns across 11 bases. The CDR3: CATSPRTSGPSYNEQFF. The DNA of the CDR3 is TGTGCCACCAGTCCTAGGACTAGCGGGCCATCCTACAATGAGCAGTTCTTC.